The sequence of this TCR beta chain was determined in a study of T-cell reconstitution after alpha-beta-depleted transplantation in children. This clonotype was recorded many times. The CDR3 contains 13 residues. Germline V CDR1 and CDR2: DFQATT, SNEGSKA (reference sequence). The V end was cut by 5 bases, the J end by 5 bases, with 12 bases between. The library targeted TCRbeta and was prepared with unique molecular identifiers. TCRdb ran MiXCR on the PCR reads and lists one entry per CDR3 protein. The repertoire has 200,000 to 300,000 distinct CDR3 sequences, around 12% of them found once; the top ten carry about 2.6%.

This clonotype was obtained from a human donor who donated a stem cell graft to a child with acute lymphoblastic leukemia. The chain links TRBV20-1 to TRBJ2-2, with unresolved D. The specimen was PBMCs from the stem cell graft donor, collected from the stem cell graft. The chain's CDR3 is CSAWLGITGELFF. CDR3 sequence (DNA): TGCAGTGCTTGGCTCGGAATTACCGGGGAGCTGTTTTTT.